Listed below are T cell receptor beta chains from one sample, sequenced in a study of cytomegalovirus exposure and HLA in healthy donors. Data came from immunoSEQ multiplex PCR; TCRdb stores just in-frame clones and leaves some out. The data hold 180,000 or so clones, with 79% observed a single time. Sequenced: PBMCs. The receptors derive from a woman aged 45-65 years in good health and CMV-seronegative. CDR3s include the opening cysteine and the closing phenylalanine or tryptophan. The D gene is left open where the match is weak. Only some rows state a clone size, as once, few, many or a class for expanded clones.

cdr3_length d_call clone_size j_call v_call cdr3_nt cdr3_aa
13 . . TRBJ1-1 TRBV5-1 TGCGCCAGCAGCTTGGCGTTGCCCCTAGAGGCTTTCTTT CASSLALPLEAFF
15 . . TRBJ2-6 TRBV27 TGTGCCAGCAGTTGGGCTGGTGCAGGGGCCAACGTCCTGACTTTC CASSWAGAGANVLTF
14 . . TRBJ2-7 TRBV28 TGTGCCAGCAGTTTAAAGCAGACTATCTACGAGCAGTACTTC CASSLKQTIYEQYF
16 TRBD1 . TRBJ1-2 TRBV28 TGTGCCAGCAGTTCCGGGTCTGCAGGGGGCCGTTATGGCTACACCTTC CASSSGSAGGRYGYTF
15 . . TRBJ2-1 TRBV5-5 TGTGCCAGCAGCTTGGTCAGGGTCGTAGGCAATGAGCAGTTCTTC CASSLVRVVGNEQFF
14 TRBD1 . TRBJ1-4 TRBV27 TGTGCCAGCAGTATGACAGGGACGGGTGAAAAACTGTTTTTT CASSMTGTGEKLFF
14 TRBD1 . TRBJ2-2 TRBV2 TGTGCCAGCATCGGGACAGGGGGTACCGGGGAGCTGTTTTTT CASIGTGGTGELFF
15 TRBD1 . TRBJ2-7 TRBV5-4 TGTGCCAGCAGCTTGGAACCGGGACAGTACTACGAGCAGTACTTC CASSLEPGQYYEQYF
14 TRBD1 . TRBJ1-2 TRBV11-2 TGTGCCAGCAGCTTATCAGGACAGGTAGATGGCTACACCTTC CASSLSGQVDGYTF
15 . . TRBJ2-2 TRBV7-2 TGTGCCAGCAGTACACACCGGGGGAACACCGGGGAGCTGTTTTTT CASSTHRGNTGELFF
13 . . TRBJ2-7 TRBV7-2 TGTGCCAGCAGCTCTCAGGTACCCTACGAGCAGTACTTC CASSSQVPYEQYF
13 . . TRBJ1-3 TRBV6-5 TGTGCCAGCAGATCAGACAGGGGAAACACCATATATTTT CASRSDRGNTIYF
15 . . TRBJ1-6 TRBV7-9 TGTGCCAGCAGCTTATCGAGCAGGGGCGGTTCACCCCTCCACTTT CASSLSSRGGSPLHF
13 . . TRBJ2-1 TRBV2 TGTGCCAGCAGGGGGGCGCCGGCAGGTGAGCAGTTCTTC CASRGAPAGEQFF
18 . . TRBJ2-7 TRBV15 TGTGCCACCAGCAGAGATCGTGCCGAGGGGAGGGGGAGGTCCGAGCAGTACTTC CATSRDRAEGRGRSEQYF
18 TRBD2 . TRBJ2-6 TRBV28 TGTGCCAGCAGTCCAGCCGGGGGGGGAATTTCTGGGGCCAACGTCCTGACTTTC CASSPAGGGISGANVLTF
13 . . TRBJ1-1 TRBV30 TGTGCCTGGAATACAGGTTGGAACACTGAAGCTTTCTTT CAWNTGWNTEAFF
15 TRBD1 . TRBJ2-7 TRBV6-5 TGTGCCAGCAGTGGGACAGGCGATTTCTCCTACGAGCAGTACTTC CASSGTGDFSYEQYF
14 TRBD1 . TRBJ1-2 TRBV7-2 TGTGCCAGCAGCCCGCCTGGACAGGGGTTCGGCTACACCTTC CASSPPGQGFGYTF
14 . . TRBJ2-2 TRBV5-4 TGTGCCAGCACCCCGAGGGGGGGCGCCGGGGAGCTGTTTTTT CASTPRGGAGELFF
13 . once TRBJ2-5 TRBV18 TGTGCCAGCTCACCAATCCGGGAAGAGACCCAGTACTTC CASSPIREETQYF
13 TRBD1 . TRBJ2-7 TRBV25-1 TGTGCCACGGAGGACAGGGGAGGATACGAGCAGTACTTC CATEDRGGYEQYF
14 . . TRBJ2-5 TRBV6-1 TGTGCCAGCAGTGAAAAACACCACCCCGAGACCCAGTACTTC CASSEKHHPETQYF
16 TRBD1 . TRBJ2-7 TRBV4-1 TGCGCCAGCAGCCTAGGATCCGACAGGGCGACCTACGAGCAGTACTTC CASSLGSDRATYEQYF
13 . . TRBJ1-4 TRBV4-2 TGTGCCAGCAGTCCTCAGGGAAATGAAAAACTGTTTTTT CASSPQGNEKLFF
13 TRBD1 once TRBJ1-1 TRBV5-1 TGCGCCAGCAGCTTGACAGGGGTTGTAGAAGCTTTCTTT CASSLTGVVEAFF
17 TRBD1 . TRBJ1-5 TRBV5-8 TGTGCCAGCAGCTTGGTTGGAGGAGGGGGCAACAATCAGCCCCAGCATTTT CASSLVGGGGNNQPQHF
15 . once TRBJ2-1 TRBV15 TGTGCCACCAGCAGAGAACAGGCCTCCTACAATGAGCAGTTCTTC CATSREQASYNEQFF
15 TRBD1 medium-sized TRBJ1-1 TRBV6-1 TGTGCCAGCAGTGAAGGGACAGGGGGTATCACTGAAGCTTTCTTT CASSEGTGGITEAFF
15 TRBD2 . TRBJ2-3 TRBV19 TGTGCCAGTAGAGGTAGCGGGCTAGGGGCAGATACGCAGTATTTT CASRGSGLGADTQYF
12 . . TRBJ1-1 TRBV28 TGTGCCAGCAGTTTTACCCTCACCGGAGCTTTCTTT CASSFTLTGAFF
13 TRBD1 once TRBJ1-2 TRBV5-4 TGTGCCAGCAGCCGGGACAGGGGGCATGGCTACACCTTC CASSRDRGHGYTF
15 TRBD2 . TRBJ2-1 TRBV28 TGTGCCAGCAGTTATAAGACTAGCGGGAGTACTGAGCAGTTCTTC CASSYKTSGSTEQFF
16 TRBD1 . TRBJ1-5 TRBV28 TGTGCCAGCAGTCCACAGGGGGCCACTAGCAATCAGCCCCAGCATTTT CASSPQGATSNQPQHF
11 . . TRBJ1-2 TRBV20-1 TGCAGTGCTAGTTTGGGGAGTGGCTACACCTTC CSASLGSGYTF
16 . . TRBJ2-3 TRBV4-3 TGCGCCAGCAGCCAAGTAATCGGAGGAAGCACAGATACGCAGTATTTT CASSQVIGGSTDTQYF
16 TRBD1 . TRBJ1-5 TRBV7-2 TGTGCCAGCAGCTTAGTGGGACAGGGTCGAAATCAGCCCCAGCATTTT CASSLVGQGRNQPQHF
15 TRBD1 . TRBJ1-5 TRBV7-2 TGTGCCAGCAGCCCAGGGGGCCCTAGCAATCAGCCCCAGCATTTT CASSPGGPSNQPQHF
11 . . TRBJ2-1 TRBV5-5 TGTGCCAGCAGCTTGTCCCCGGAGCAGTTCTTC CASSLSPEQFF
16 TRBD1 . TRBJ1-2 TRBV7-6 TGTGCCAGCAGCTTAGGCGGACAGGGGCGGGACTATGGCTACACCTTC CASSLGGQGRDYGYTF
12 . . TRBJ1-1 TRBV10-3 TGTGCCATCAGTGGCCAGGGGACTGAAGCTTTCTTT CAISGQGTEAFF
15 . . TRBJ1-4 TRBV18 TGTGCCAGCTCACGGTCGGGGGGAACTAATGAAAAACTGTTTTTT CASSRSGGTNEKLFF